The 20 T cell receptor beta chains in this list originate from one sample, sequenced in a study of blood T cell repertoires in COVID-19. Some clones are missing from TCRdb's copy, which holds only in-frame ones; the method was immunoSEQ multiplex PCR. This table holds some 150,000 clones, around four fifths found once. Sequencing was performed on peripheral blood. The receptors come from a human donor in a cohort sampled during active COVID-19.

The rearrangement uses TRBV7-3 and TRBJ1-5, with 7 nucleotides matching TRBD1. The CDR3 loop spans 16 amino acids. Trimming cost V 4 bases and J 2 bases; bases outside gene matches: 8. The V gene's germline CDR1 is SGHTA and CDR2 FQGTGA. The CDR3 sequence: CASSSPGQRGNQPQHF. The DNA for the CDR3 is TGTGCCAGCAGCTCTCCGGGACAGAGGGGCAATCAGCCCCAGCATTTT.

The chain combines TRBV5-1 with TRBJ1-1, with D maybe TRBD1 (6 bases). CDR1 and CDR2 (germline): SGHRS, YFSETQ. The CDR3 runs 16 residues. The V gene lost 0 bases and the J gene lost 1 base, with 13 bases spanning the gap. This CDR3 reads CASSLVSGATNTEAFF. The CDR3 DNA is TGCGCCAGCAGCTTGGTGTCAGGGGCGACGAACACTGAAGCTTTCTTT.

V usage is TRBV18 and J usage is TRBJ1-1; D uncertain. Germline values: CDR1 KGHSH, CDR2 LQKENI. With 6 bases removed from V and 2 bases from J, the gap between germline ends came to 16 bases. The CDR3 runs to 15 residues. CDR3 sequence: CASSHSGEENTEAFF. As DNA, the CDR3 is TGTGCCAGCTCCCACTCTGGAGAAGAAAACACTGAAGCTTTCTTT.

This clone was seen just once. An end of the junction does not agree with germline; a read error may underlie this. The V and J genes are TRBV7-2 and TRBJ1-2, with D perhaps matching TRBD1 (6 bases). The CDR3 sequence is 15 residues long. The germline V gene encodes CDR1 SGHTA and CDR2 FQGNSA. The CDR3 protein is CASSFATGTNYGYTF. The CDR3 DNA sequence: TGTGCCAGCAGCTTTGCGACAGGCACTAATTATGGCTACACCTTC.

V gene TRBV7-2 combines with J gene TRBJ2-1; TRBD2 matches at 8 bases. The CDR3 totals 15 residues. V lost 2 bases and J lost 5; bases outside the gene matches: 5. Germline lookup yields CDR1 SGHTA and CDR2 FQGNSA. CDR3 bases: TGTGCCAGCAGCTTAACTAGCGGAGCCAACAATGAGCAGTTCTTC. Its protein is CASSLTSGANNEQFF.

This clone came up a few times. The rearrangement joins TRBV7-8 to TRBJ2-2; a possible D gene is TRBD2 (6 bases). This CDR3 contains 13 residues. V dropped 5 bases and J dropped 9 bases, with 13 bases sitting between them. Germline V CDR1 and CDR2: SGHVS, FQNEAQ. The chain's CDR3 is CASSPGARRELFF. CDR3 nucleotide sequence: TGTGCCAGCAGCCCGGGAGCCCGGCGGGAGCTGTTTTTT.

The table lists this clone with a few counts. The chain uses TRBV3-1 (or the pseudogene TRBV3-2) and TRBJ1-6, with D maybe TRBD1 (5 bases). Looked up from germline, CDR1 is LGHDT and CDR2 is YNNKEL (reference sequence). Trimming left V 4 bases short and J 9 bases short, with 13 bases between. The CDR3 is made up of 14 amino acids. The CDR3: CASSPQGKGSPLHF. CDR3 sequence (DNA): TGTGCCAGCAGCCCCCAGGGAAAAGGTTCACCCCTCCACTTT.

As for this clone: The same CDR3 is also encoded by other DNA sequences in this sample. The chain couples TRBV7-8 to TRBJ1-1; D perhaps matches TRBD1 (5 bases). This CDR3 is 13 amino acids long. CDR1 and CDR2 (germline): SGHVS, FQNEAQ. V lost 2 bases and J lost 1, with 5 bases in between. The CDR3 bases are TGTGCCAGCAGCTTAAGGGGGAACACTGAAGCTTTCTTT. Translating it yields CASSLRGNTEAFF.

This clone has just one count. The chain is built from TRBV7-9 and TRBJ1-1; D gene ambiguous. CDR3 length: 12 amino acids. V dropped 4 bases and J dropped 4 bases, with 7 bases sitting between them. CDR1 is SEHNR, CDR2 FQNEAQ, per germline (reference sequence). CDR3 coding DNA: TGTGCCAGCAGCTCCCTGGCCACTGAAGCTTTCTTT. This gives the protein CASSSLATEAFF.

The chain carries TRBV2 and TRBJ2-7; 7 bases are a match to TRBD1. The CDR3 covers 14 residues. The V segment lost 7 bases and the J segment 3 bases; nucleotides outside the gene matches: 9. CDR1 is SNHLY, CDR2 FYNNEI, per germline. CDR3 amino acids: CASNLAQGRYEQYF. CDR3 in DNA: TGTGCCAGCAACCTCGCACAGGGGCGCTACGAGCAGTACTTC.

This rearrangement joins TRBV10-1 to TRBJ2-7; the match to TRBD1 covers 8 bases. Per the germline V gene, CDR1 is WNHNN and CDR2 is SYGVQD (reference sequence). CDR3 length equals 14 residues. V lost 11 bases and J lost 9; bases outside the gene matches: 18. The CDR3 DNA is TGCGCCGACAAAATGACAGGGGAAGGATTTGGGCAGTACTTC. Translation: CADKMTGEGFGQYF.

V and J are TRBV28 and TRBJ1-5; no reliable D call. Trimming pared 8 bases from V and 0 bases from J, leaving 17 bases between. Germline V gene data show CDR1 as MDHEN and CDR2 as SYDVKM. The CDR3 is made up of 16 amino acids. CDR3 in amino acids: CASSNREAPSNQPQHF. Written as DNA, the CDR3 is TGTGCCAGCTCCAATAGAGAGGCCCCTAGCAATCAGCCCCAGCATTTT.

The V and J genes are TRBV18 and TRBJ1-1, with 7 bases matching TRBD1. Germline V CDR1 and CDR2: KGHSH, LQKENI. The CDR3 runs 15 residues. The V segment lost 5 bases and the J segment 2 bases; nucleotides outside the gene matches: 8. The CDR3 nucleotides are TGTGCCAGCTCAGGAAACAGGGGAGGTAACACTGAAGCTTTCTTT. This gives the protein CASSGNRGGNTEAFF.

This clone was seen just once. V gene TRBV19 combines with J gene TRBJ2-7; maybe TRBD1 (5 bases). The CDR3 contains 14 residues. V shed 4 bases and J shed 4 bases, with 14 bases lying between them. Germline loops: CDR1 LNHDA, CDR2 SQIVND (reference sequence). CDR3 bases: TGTGCCAGTAGTACCCAGGGAAGATTTTACGAGCAGTACTTC. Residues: CASSTQGRFYEQYF. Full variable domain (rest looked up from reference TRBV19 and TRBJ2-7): DGGITQSPKYLFRKEGQNVTLSCEQNLNHDAMYWYRQDPGQGLRLIYYSQIVNDFQKGDIAEGYSVSREKKESFPLTVTSAQKNPTAFYLCASSTQGRFYEQYFGPGTRLTVT.

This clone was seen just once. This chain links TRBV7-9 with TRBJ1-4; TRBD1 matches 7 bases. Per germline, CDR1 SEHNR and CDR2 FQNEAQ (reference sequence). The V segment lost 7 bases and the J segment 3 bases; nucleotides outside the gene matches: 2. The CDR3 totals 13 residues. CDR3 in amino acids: CASKGGPNEKLFF. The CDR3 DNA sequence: TGTGCCAGCAAAGGGGGCCCTAATGAAAAACTGTTTTTT.

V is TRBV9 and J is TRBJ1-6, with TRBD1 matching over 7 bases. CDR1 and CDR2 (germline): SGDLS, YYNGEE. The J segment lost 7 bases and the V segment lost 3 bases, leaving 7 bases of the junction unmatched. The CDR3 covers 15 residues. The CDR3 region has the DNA TGTGCCAGCAGCGAATTTAGGACAGGCAATTCACCCCTCCACTTT. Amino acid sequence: CASSEFRTGNSPLHF. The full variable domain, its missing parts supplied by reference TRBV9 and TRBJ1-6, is DSGVTQTPKHLITATGQRVTLRCSPRSGDLSVYWYQQSLDQGLQFLIQYYNGEERAKGNILERFSAQQFPDLHSELNLSSLELGDSALYFCASSEFRTGNSPLHFGNGTRLTVT.

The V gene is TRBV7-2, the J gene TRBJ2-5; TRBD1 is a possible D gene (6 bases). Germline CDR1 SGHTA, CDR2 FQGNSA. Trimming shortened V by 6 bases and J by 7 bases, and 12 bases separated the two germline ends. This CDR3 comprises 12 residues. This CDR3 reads CASRQGTGTQYF. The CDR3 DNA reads TGTGCCAGCAGACAGGGTACTGGGACCCAGTACTTC. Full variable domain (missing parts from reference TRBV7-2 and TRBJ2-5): GAGVSQSPSNKVTEKGKDVELRCDPISGHTALYWYRQSLGQGLEFLIYFQGNSAPDKSGLPSDRFSAERTGGSVSTLTIQRTQQEDSAVYLCASRQGTGTQYFGPGTRLLVL.

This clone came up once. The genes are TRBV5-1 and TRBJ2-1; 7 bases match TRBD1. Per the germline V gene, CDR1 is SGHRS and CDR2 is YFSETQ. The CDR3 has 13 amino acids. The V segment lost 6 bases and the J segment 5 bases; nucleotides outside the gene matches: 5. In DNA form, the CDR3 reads TGCGCCAGCAAGGACAGGCCCGACAATGAGCAGTTCTTC. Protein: CASKDRPDNEQFF.

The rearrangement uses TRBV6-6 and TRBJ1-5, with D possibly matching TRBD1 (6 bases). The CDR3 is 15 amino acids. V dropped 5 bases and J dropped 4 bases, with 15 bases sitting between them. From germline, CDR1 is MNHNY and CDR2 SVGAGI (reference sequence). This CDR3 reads CASSDLTGPNQPQHF. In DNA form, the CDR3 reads TGTGCCAGCAGTGACTTGACAGGACCAAATCAGCCCCAGCATTTT.

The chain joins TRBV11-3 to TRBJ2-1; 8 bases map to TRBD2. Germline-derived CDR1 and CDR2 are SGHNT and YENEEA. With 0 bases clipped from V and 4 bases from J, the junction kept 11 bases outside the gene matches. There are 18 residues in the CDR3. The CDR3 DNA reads TGTGCCAGCAGCTTAGATCAGGGAGGTCTAGCGGGTTACAATGAGCAGTTCTTC. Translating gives CASSLDQGGLAGYNEQFF.